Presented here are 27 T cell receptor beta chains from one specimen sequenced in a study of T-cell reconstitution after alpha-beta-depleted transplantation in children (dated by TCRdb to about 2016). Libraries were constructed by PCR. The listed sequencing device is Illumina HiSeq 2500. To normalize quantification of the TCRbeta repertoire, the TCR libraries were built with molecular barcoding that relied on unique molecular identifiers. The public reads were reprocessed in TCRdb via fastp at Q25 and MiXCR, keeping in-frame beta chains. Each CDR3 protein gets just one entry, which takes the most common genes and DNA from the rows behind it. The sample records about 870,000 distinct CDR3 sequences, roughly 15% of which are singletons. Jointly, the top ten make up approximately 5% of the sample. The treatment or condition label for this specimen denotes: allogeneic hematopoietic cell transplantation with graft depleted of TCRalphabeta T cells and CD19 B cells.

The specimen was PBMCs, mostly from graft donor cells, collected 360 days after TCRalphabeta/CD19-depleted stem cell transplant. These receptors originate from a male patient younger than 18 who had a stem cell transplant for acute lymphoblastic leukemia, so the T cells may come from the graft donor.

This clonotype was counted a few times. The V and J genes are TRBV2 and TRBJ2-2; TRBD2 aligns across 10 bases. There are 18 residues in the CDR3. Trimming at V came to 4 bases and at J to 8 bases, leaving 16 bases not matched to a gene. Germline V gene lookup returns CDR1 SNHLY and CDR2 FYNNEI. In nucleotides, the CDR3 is TGTGCCAGCAGTGTGTCGAACGGGCCTAGCGGGAGTTGGGGGGAGCTGTTTTTT. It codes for CASSVSNGPSGSWGELFF.

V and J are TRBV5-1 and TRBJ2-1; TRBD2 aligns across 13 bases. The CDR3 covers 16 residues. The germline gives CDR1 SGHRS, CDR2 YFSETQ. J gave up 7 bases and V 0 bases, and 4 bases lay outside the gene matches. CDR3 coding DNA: TGCGCCAGCAGCTTGGTGGGACTAGCGGGGATGAATGAGCAGTTCTTC. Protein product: CASSLVGLAGMNEQFF.

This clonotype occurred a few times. The CDR3 region is CASSPPGTSADTQYF. The CDR3 nucleotides read TGCGCCAGCAGCCCTCCGGGGACTAGCGCAGATACGCAGTATTTT. The chain links TRBV5-1 to TRBJ2-3; 10 nucleotides match TRBD2. Germline CDR1 is SGHRS and CDR2 is YFSETQ. Trimming removed 4 bases from V and 4 bases from J; junction bases left unmatched: 6. CDR3 size: 15 residues.

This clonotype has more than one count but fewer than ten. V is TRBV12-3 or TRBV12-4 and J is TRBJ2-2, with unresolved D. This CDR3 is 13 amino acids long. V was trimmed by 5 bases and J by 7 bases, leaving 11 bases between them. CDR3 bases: TGTGCCAGCAGTCGAGTGGGTAGCGGGGAGCTGTTTTTT. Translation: CASSRVGSGELFF.

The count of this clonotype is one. The CDR3 sequence is CASSLPPWGSGELFF. The CDR3 nucleotides read TGTGCCAGCAGTTTGCCCCCTTGGGGGTCCGGGGAGCTGTTTTTT. The rearrangement uses TRBV12-3 or TRBV12-4 and TRBJ2-2; D possibly matches TRBD1 or TRBD2 (5 bases each). V lost 3 bases, J lost 6 bases, and 14 bases lay in between. This CDR3 is 15 amino acids long.

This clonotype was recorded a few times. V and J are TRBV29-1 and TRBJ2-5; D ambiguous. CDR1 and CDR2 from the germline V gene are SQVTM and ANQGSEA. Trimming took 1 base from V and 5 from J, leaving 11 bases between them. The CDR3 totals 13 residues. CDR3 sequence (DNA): TGCAGCGTTGAAGGTCCCGGAGAGGAGACCCAGTACTTC. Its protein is CSVEGPGEETQYF.

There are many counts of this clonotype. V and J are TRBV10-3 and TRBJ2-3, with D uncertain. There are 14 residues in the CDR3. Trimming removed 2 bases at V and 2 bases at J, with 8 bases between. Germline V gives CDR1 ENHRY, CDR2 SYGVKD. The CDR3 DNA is TGTGCCATCAGTGAGGGTATCCTCACAGATACGCAGTATTTT. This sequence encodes CAISEGILTDTQYF.

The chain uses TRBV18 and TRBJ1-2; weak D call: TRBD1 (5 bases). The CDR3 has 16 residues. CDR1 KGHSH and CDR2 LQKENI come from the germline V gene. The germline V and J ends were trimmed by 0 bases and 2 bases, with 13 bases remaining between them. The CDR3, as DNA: TGTGCCAGCTCACCACCCTCACAGGTCGCAAACTATGGCTACACCTTC. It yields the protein CASSPPSQVANYGYTF.

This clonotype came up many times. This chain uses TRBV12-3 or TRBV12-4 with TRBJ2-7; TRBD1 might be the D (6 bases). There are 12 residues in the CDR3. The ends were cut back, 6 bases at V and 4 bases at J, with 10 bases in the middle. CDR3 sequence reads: CASRGAGYEQYF. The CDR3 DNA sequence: TGTGCCAGCAGGGGGGCTGGATACGAGCAGTACTTC.

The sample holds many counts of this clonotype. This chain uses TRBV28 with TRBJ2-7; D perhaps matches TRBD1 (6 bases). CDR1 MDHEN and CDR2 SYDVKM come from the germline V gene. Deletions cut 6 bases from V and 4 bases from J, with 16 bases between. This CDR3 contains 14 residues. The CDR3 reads CASSPQGPSYEQYF. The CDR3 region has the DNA TGTGCCAGCAGCCCACAGGGTCCCTCTTACGAGCAGTACTTC.

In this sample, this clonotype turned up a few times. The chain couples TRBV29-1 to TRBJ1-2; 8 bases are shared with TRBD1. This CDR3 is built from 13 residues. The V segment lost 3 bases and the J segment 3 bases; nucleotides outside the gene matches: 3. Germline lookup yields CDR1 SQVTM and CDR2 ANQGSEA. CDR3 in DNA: TGCAGCGTTGACAGGGGGCTGCACTATGGCTACACCTTC. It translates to CSVDRGLHYGYTF.

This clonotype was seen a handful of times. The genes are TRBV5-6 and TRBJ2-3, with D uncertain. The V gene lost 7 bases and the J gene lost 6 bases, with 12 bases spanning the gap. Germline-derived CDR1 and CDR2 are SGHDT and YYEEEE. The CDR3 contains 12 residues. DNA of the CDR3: TGTGCCAGCGGTCGCTCTATGGATACGCAGTATTTT. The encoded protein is CASGRSMDTQYF. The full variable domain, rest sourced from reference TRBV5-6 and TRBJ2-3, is DAGVTQSPTHLIKTRGQQVTLRCSPKSGHDTVSWYQQALGQGPQFIFQYYEEEERQRGNFPDRFSGHQFPNYSSELNVNALLLGDSALYLCASGRSMDTQYFGPGTRLTVL.

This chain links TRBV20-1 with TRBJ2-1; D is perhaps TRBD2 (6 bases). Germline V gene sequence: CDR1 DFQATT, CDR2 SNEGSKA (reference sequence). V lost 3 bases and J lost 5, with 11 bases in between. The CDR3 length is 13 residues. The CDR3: CSARKGRNNEQFF. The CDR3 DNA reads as TGCAGTGCTAGGAAGGGGAGGAACAATGAGCAGTTCTTC.

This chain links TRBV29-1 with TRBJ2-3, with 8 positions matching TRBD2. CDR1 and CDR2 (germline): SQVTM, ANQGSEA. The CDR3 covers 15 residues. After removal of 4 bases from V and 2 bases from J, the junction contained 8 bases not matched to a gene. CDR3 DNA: TGCAGCGTTGCCCCCGGGAGGGGTTACACAGATACGCAGTATTTT. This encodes CSVAPGRGYTDTQYF.

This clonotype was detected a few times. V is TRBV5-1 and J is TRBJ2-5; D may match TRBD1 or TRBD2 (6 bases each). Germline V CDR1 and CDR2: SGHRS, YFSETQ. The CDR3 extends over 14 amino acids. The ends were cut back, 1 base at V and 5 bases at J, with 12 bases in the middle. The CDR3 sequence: CASSLPGAIETQYF. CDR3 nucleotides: TGCGCCAGCAGCTTGCCGGGGGCGATCGAGACCCAGTACTTC.

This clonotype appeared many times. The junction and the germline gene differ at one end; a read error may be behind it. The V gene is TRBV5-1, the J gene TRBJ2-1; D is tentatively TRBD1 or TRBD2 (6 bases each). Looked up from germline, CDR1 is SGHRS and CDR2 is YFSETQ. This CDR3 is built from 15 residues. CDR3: CASSLGGTGYNEQFF. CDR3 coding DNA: TGTGCCAGCAGCTTAGGGGGGACTGGCTACAATGAGCAGTTCTTC.

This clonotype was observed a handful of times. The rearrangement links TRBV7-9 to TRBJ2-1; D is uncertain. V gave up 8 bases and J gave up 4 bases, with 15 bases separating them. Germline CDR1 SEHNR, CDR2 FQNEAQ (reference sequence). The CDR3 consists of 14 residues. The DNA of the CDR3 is TGTGCCAGCCATCCAAATCCGGCGTACAATGAGCAGTTCTTC. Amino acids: CASHPNPAYNEQFF. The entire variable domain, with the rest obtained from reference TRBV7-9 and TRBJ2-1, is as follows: DTGVSQNPRHKITKRGQNVTFRCDPISEHNRLYWYRQTLGQGPEFLTYFQNEAQLEKSRLLSDRFSAERPKGSFSTLEIQRTEQGDSAMYLCASHPNPAYNEQFFGPGTRLTVL.

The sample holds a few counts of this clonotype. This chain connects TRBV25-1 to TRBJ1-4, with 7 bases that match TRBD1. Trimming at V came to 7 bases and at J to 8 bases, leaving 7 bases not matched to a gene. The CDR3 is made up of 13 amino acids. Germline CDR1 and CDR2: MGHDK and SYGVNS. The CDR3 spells CASKETGKEKLFF. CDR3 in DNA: TGTGCCAGCAAGGAGACAGGGAAAGAAAAACTGTTTTTT. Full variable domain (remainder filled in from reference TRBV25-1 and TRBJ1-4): EADIYQTPRYLVIGTGKKITLECSQTMGHDKMYWYQQDPGMELHLIHYSYGVNSTEKGDLSSESTVSRIRTEHFPLTLESARPSHTSQYLCASKETGKEKLFFGSGTQLSVL.

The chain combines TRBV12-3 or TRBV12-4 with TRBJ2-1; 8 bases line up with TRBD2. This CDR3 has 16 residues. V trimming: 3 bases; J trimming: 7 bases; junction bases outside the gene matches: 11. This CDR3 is CASSLAPGLGSNEQFF. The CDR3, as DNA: TGTGCCAGCAGTTTGGCACCGGGACTAGGGTCTAATGAGCAGTTCTTC.

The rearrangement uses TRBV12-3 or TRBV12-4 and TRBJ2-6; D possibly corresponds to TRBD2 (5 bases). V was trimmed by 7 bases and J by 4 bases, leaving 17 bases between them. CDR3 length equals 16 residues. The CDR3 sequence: CASTSLGGAGANVLTF. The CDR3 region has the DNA TGTGCCAGCACCTCACTAGGCGGAGCCGGGGCCAACGTCCTGACTTTC.

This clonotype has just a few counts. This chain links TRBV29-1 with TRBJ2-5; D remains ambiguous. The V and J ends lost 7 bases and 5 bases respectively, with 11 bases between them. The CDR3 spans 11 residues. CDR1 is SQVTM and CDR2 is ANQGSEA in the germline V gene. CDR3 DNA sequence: TGCAGCGCGCTTTGGGCGGAGACCCAGTACTTC. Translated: CSALWAETQYF.

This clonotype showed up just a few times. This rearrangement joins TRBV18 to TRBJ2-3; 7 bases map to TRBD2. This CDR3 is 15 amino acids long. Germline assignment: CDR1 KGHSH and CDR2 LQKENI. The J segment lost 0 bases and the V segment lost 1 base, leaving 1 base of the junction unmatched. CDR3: CASSPQAGSTDTQYF. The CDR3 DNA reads TGTGCCAGCTCACCACAAGCGGGAAGCACAGATACGCAGTATTTT.

CDR3 bases: TGCGCCAGCAGCTTGGCAATTAGCGGGATTGAGCAGTTCTTC. This codes for CASSLAISGIEQFF. The genes are TRBV5-1 and TRBJ2-1, with 8 nucleotides matching TRBD2. The germline V gene encodes CDR1 SGHRS and CDR2 YFSETQ. The CDR3 totals 14 residues. Trimming removed 0 bases from V and 9 bases from J; junction bases left unmatched: 5.

The CDR3 loop reads CASSFDRGSDEQYF. The CDR3 DNA reads TGTGCCAGCAGTTTTGACAGGGGTTCCGACGAGCAGTACTTC. The rearrangement links TRBV27 to TRBJ2-7; 8 bases are a match to TRBD1. Germline V gives CDR1 MNHEY, CDR2 SMNVEV (reference sequence). The CDR3 sequence is 14 residues long. Unmatched junction bases numbered 6, after V lost 3 bases and J lost 5 bases.

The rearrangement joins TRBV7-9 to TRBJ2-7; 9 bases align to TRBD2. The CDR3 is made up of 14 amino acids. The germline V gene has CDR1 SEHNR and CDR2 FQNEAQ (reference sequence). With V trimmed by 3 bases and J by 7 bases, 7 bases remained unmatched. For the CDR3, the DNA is TGTGCCAGCAGCTTTCTTAGCGGGAGAGGGGAGCAGTACTTC. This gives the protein CASSFLSGRGEQYF.

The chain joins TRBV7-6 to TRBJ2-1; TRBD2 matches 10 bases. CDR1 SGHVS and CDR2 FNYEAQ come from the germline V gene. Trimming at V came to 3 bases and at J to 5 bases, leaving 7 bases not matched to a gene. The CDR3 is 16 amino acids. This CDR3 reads CASSFPTSGNDNEQFF. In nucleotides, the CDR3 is TGTGCCAGCAGCTTCCCTACTAGCGGGAATGACAATGAGCAGTTCTTC.

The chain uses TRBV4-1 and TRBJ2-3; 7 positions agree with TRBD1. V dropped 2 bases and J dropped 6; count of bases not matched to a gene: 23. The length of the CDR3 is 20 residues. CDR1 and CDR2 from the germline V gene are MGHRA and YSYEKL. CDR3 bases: TGCGCCAGCAGCCAACGCCCGTTTTACCCAAACAGGGGCGGTGGGGATACGCAGTATTTT. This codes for CASSQRPFYPNRGGGDTQYF.